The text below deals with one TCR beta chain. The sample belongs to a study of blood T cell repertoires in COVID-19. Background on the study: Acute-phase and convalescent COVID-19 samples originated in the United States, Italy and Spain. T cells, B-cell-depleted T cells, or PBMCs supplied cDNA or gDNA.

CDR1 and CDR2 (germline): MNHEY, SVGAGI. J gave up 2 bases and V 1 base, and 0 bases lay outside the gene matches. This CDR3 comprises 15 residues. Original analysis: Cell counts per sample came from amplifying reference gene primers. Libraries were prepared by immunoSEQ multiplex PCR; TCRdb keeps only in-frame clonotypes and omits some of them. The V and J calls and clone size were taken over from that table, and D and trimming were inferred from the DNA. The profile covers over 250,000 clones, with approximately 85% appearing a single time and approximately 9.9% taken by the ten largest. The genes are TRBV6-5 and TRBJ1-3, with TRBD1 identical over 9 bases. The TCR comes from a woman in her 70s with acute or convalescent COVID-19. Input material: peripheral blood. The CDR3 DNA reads TGTGCCAGCAGTTACTGGACAGGGGCTGGAAACACCATATATTTT. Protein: CASSYWTGAGNTIYF.